The 10 T cell receptor beta chains reported below all come from one sample, sequenced in a study of response to subunit inactivated influenza vaccine. In TCRdb, the RT-PCR reads were re-called with MiXCR into one record per CDR3 protein. The sample has a few hundred thousand distinct CDR3 sequences; 20% to 25% are singletons. The source material was PBMCs from blood, sampled about 19 months after vaccination. The origin of the receptors is a man aged 45 to 75 who received an inactivated influenza vaccine.

The J gene is TRBJ1-2, the V gene TRBV5-6, with TRBD1 as a possible D gene (5 bases). Trimming pared 2 bases from V and 2 bases from J, leaving 10 bases between. The CDR3 contains 14 residues. The germline V gene encodes CDR1 SGHDT and CDR2 YYEEEE. DNA of the CDR3: TGTGCCAGCAGCTTCTATAGGGACAACTATGGCTACACCTTC. Amino acid sequence: CASSFYRDNYGYTF. The entire variable domain, with the rest obtained from reference TRBV5-6 and TRBJ1-2, is as follows: DAGVTQSPTHLIKTRGQQVTLRCSPKSGHDTVSWYQQALGQGPQFIFQYYEEEERQRGNFPDRFSGHQFPNYSSELNVNALLLGDSALYLCASSFYRDNYGYTFGSGTRLTVV.

The J gene is TRBJ1-5, the V gene TRBV7-2; a possible D gene is TRBD1 (6 bases). The germline CDR1 and CDR2 sequences are SGHTA and FQGNSA. Trimming stripped 5 bases from V and 0 bases from J, with 11 bases between. This CDR3 has 15 residues. The CDR3, as DNA: TGTGCCAGCAGCCTTTACAGGGATAGCAATCAGCCCCAGCATTTT. Amino acids: CASSLYRDSNQPQHF.

This chain connects TRBV6-1 to TRBJ1-1, with TRBD1 matching 8 bases. The CDR3 totals 15 residues. The germline V gene encodes CDR1 MNHNS and CDR2 SASEGT. The junction had 10 bases not matched to a gene; V was cut back by 6 bases and J by 4 bases. The chain's CDR3 is CASSPSPGGGTEAFF. CDR3 bases: TGTGCCAGCAGCCCCAGCCCAGGGGGCGGCACTGAAGCTTTCTTT.

There are many counts of this clonotype. The J gene is TRBJ1-1, the V gene TRBV25-1; D might be TRBD1 (6 bases). This CDR3 has 12 residues. CDR1 MGHDK and CDR2 SYGVNS come from the germline V gene. V was pared by 3 bases and J by 11 bases, with 13 bases between. The CDR3 sequence is CASSEVGGLAFF. CDR3 nucleotide sequence: TGTGCCAGCAGTGAGGTCGGGGGGCTGGCTTTCTTT.

This clonotype was picked up a small number of times. The chain joins TRBV7-9 to TRBJ2-3, with TRBD2 matching 8 bases. Per germline, CDR1 SEHNR and CDR2 FQNEAQ (reference sequence). Unmatched junction bases numbered 3, after V lost 0 bases and J lost 4 bases. The CDR3 covers 15 residues. For the CDR3, the DNA is TGTGCCAGCAGCTTAGCTAGCGGGATCGCAGATACGCAGTATTTT. Translating gives CASSLASGIADTQYF. The entire variable domain, with the rest obtained from reference TRBV7-9 and TRBJ2-3, is as follows: DTGVSQNPRHKITKRGQNVTFRCDPISEHNRLYWYRQTLGQGPEFLTYFQNEAQLEKSRLLSDRFSAERPKGSFSTLEIQRTEQGDSAMYLCASSLASGIADTQYFGPGTRLTVL.

This clonotype was seen a few times. This rearrangement joins TRBV29-1 to TRBJ2-1; no definite D call. The CDR3 sequence is 11 residues long. Germline V gene sequence: CDR1 SQVTM, CDR2 ANQGSEA. V was clipped by 3 bases and J by 9 bases, with 9 bases between them. Written as DNA, the CDR3 is TGCAGCGTTGATGTCTTGGGTGAGCAGTTCTTC. Translating it yields CSVDVLGEQFF.

The rearrangement uses TRBV6-1 and TRBJ1-4, with D perhaps matching TRBD1 (5 bases). The germline V and J ends were trimmed by 3 bases and 2 bases, with 7 bases remaining between them. Germline V CDR1 and CDR2: MNHNS, SASEGT. This CDR3 spans 14 amino acids. Here the CDR3 DNA reads TGTGCCAGCAGTGAGACAGCCACTAATGAAAAACTGTTTTTT. Protein: CASSETATNEKLFF.

This chain uses TRBV25-1 with TRBJ2-1, with D maybe TRBD2 (5 bases). This CDR3 has 15 residues. The ends were cut back, 8 bases at V and 2 bases at J, with 16 bases in the middle. Looked up from germline, CDR1 is MGHDK and CDR2 is SYGVNS. This CDR3 reads CASAQATTTYNEQFF. CDR3 nucleotide sequence: TGTGCCAGCGCCCAGGCGACTACCACCTACAATGAGCAGTTCTTC.

This clonotype was seen a handful of times. The rearrangement uses TRBV3-1 and TRBJ1-2; D is unclear. The CDR3 extends over 14 amino acids. V shed 2 bases and J shed 2 bases, with 9 bases lying between them. Germline V gene lookup returns CDR1 LGHDT and CDR2 YNNKEL (reference sequence). The CDR3 nucleotides read TGTGCCAGCAGCCAACCGCCTCCAAACTATGGCTACACCTTC. This codes for CASSQPPPNYGYTF.

This clonotype was counted at least ten times. V usage is TRBV12-3 or TRBV12-4 and J usage is TRBJ1-5; maybe TRBD1 (5 bases). V was trimmed by 5 bases and J by 3 bases, leaving 14 bases between them. This CDR3 spans 15 amino acids. The CDR3 loop reads CASSPLAGPNQPQHF. The DNA for the CDR3 is TGTGCCAGCAGTCCCCTCGCAGGGCCCAATCAGCCCCAGCATTTT.